The source of this T cell receptor (beta chain) is a study of CD8 T cells in ankylosing spondylitis. Findings and limits, study-wide: It was reported that disease-linked clones were significantly enriched in matched ankylosing spondylitis synovial fluid. Seemingly characteristic of ankylosing spondylitis blood was a TCR beta motif consisting of under ten highly homologous variants.

CDR3 length: 16 residues. V shed 0 bases and J 6 bases; nucleotides not matched to a gene: 8. Germline CDR1 reads SGHTA; CDR2 reads FQGTGA. Concerning this clonotype itself: The antigen remains undetermined.

The TCR beta libraries were generated through quantitative 5'-RACE incorporating molecular barcodes. TCRdb used MiXCR to reprocess the 5' RACE reads, holding one entry per CDR3 protein. Of 650,000 to 800,000 distinct CDR3 sequences in the sample, roughly 20% are singletons; the top ten hold around a fifth. The sequence was obtained from a male donor with ankylosing spondylitis. The specimen was blood, either unsorted or a sorted T cell fraction (not recorded which). This sequence joins TRBV7-3 and TRBJ2-1; 7 nucleotides agree with TRBD2. The CDR3 DNA reads TGTGCCAGCAGCTTAACCCCCAGCGGGATTGGCAATGAGCAGTTCTTC. Protein: CASSLTPSGIGNEQFF.